This T cell receptor (beta chain) is drawn from a study of CD8+CD57+ T cells in acquired aplastic anemia. For CDR3 and TCR beta VDJ profiling, genomic DNA was the template used. TCRdb reprocessed the reads with MiXCR, giving one entry per CDR3 protein. Seen here are roughly 200,000 distinct CDR3 sequences, around 63% observed once, and the top ten hold 29%. CDR1 is SGHTA and CDR2 is FQGNSA in the germline V gene. CDR3 size: 16 residues. Trimming cost V 5 bases and J 8 bases; bases outside gene matches: 8. The material sequenced was sorted CD4+, CD8+, or CD8+CD57+ T cells (not recorded which) from PBMCs. This clonotype was obtained from a human donor in good health. The rearrangement uses TRBV7-2 and TRBJ1-6; TRBD1 matches at 11 bases. CDR3 region: CASSQGQGASYSPLHF. CDR3 nucleotides: TGTGCCAGCAGCCAAGGACAGGGGGCGAGCTATTCACCCCTCCACTTT.